This T cell receptor (beta chain) was obtained from a study of cytomegalovirus exposure and HLA in healthy donors (dated by TCRdb to 2017 to 2019). Context from the whole study: The approximately 710 repertoires of the first cohort and the 95 to 150 validation repertoires were produced on the same platform, according to a later analysis. The study aimed to test whether cataloging public T cell receptors could reveal signatures of past pathogen exposure. In addition to the first cohort of 500 to 850 subjects, a separate validation cohort of approximately 120 different subjects was used. The study combined high-throughput TCR immunosequencing, statistical association of individual TCRs with disease status, and machine learning to predict cytomegalovirus infection status. The research as a whole found: In the study, 150 to 200 TCR beta chains were listed as associated with cytomegalovirus. Three of the identified cytomegalovirus-associated TCR beta chains were confirmed in vitro to be specific for cytomegalovirus antigens. The classifier was reported to diagnose cytomegalovirus status with high specificity and sensitivity in both the original and validation cohorts. The authors suggested that the approach could potentially be extended to other disease states and immunological phenotypes. A later analysis found that TCRs clustered in the first cohort also tended to co-occur in the roughly 120 validation repertoires, with approximately 95% of cluster scores above 0. All 120 or so repertoires were used to score co-occurrence in the validation cohort in a later analysis, because that analysis had no HLA typing for the cohort. While some public TCRs were present in many individuals, most TCR sequences turned up only very rarely across donors.

Via the germline V gene (reference sequence), CDR1 is MNHNY and CDR2 SVGAGI. After removal of 6 bases from V and 5 bases from J, the junction retains 11 bases not matched to a gene. The CDR3, from cysteine to phenylalanine, totals 15 residues. Only the CDR3 portion is preserved as DNA: 45 bases, with reading frame beginning at the first base. The donors belonged to the validation cohort of around 110 subjects, which was separate from the roughly 700-subject first cohort. Libraries came from the immunoSEQ multiplex PCR assay. On the study's bioinformatics: A statistical classification framework was developed to diagnose cytomegalovirus status using the catalog of TCR beta chain sequences. TCRdb re-hosts the immuneACCESS table, in-frame sequences only. Its copies lack some clones; in the studies checked, an unresolved V gene accounts for under half of them, and the cause for the rest is not known. Clone size and V and J calls were adopted from that table, with D and trimming inferred from the DNA. The sample table shows over 45,000 clones, and about 88% are seen once. The leading ten clones occupy about 7% of the sample.

A remark on this clone: The antigen this receptor binds is unknown. No base quality information exists; no much larger clone differs at one position.

The sample was PBMCs. This clonotype was obtained from a woman aged 25 to 39 in good health and CMV-seronegative. In this chain, TRBV6-6 is recombined with TRBJ2-5, with 8 middle bases fitting TRBD2. The sequence in DNA is TGTGCCAGCAGACACGGGTCTGCGGGAGGCGAGACCCAGTACTTC. It translates to CASRHGSAGGETQYF.